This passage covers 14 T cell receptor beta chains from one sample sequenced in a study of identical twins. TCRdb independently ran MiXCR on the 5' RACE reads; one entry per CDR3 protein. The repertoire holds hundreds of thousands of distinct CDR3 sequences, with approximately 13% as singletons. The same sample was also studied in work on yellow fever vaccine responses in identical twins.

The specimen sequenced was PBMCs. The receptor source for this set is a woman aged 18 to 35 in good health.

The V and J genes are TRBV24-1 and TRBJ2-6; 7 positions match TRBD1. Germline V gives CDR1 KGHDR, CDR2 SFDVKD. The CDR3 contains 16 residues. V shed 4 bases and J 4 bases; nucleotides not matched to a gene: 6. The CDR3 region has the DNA TGTGCCACCAGTGACCCACGACAGGGAGGGGCCAACGTCCTGACTTTC. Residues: CATSDPRQGGANVLTF.

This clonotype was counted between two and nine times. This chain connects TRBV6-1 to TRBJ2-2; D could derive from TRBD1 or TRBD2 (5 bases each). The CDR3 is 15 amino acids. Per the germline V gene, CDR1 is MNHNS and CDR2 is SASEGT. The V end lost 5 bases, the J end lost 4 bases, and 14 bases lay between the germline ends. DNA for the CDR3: TGTGCCAGCAGTCGAAGTGGGACCATCACCGGGGAGCTGTTTTTT. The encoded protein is CASSRSGTITGELFF.

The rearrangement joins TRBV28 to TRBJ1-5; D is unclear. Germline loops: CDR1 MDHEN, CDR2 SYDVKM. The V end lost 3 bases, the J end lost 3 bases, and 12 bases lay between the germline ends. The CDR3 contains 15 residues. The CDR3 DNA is TGTGCCAGCAGTTTTCTCATAGGGCCCAATCAGCCCCAGCATTTT. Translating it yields CASSFLIGPNQPQHF.

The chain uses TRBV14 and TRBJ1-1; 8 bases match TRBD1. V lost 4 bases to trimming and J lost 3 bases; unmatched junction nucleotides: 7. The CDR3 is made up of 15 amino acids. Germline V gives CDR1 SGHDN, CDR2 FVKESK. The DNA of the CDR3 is TGTGCCAGCAGCCCCCGGGACAGGTGGGACACTGAAGCTTTCTTT. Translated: CASSPRDRWDTEAFF.

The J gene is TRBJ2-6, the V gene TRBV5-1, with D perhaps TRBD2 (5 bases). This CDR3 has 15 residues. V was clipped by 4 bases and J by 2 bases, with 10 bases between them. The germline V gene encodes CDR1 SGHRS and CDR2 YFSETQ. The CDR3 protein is CASSPVATGANVLTF. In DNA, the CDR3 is TGCGCCAGCAGCCCCGTAGCGACTGGGGCCAACGTCCTGACTTTC.

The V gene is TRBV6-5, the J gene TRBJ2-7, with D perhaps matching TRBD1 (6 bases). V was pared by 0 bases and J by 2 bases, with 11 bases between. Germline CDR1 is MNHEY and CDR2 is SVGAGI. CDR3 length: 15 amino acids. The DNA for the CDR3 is TGTGCCAGCAGTTACTCGGTCCGGACAGCCTACGAGCAGTACTTC. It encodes CASSYSVRTAYEQYF.

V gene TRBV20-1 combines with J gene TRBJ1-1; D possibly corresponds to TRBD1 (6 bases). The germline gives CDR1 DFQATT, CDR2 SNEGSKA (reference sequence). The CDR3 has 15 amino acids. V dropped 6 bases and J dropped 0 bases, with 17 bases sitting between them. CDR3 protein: CSAKGGGSMNTEAFF. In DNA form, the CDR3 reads TGCAGTGCAAAGGGAGGGGGTTCGATGAACACTGAAGCTTTCTTT.

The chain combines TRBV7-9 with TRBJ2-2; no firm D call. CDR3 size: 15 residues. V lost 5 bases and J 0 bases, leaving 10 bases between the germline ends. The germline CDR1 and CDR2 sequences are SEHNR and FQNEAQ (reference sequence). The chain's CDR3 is CASSPQGPNTGELFF. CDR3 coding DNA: TGTGCCAGCAGCCCCCAAGGCCCGAACACCGGGGAGCTGTTTTTT. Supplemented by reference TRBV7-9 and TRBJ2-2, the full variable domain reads DTGVSQNPRHKITKRGQNVTFRCDPISEHNRLYWYRQTLGQGPEFLTYFQNEAQLEKSRLLSDRFSAERPKGSFSTLEIQRTEQGDSAMYLCASSPQGPNTGELFFGEGSRLTVL.

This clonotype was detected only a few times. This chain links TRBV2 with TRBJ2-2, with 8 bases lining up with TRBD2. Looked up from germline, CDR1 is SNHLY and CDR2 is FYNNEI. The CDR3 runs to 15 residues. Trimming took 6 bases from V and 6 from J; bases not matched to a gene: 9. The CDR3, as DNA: TGTGCCAGCAGCCTTAGGGGACTAGGGTCCGGGGAGCTGTTTTTT. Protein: CASSLRGLGSGELFF. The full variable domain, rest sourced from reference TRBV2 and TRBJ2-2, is EPEVTQTPSHQVTQMGQEVILRCVPISNHLYFYWYRQILGQKVEFLVSFYNNEISEKSEIFDDQFSVERPDGSNFTLKIRSTKLEDSAMYFCASSLRGLGSGELFFGEGSRLTVL.

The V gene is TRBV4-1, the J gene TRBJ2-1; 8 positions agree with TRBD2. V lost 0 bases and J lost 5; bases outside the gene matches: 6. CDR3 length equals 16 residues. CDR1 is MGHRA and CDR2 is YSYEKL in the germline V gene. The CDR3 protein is CASSQDYGRGNNEQFF. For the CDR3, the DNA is TGCGCCAGCAGCCAAGATTACGGGAGGGGAAACAATGAGCAGTTCTTC.

The CDR3 nucleotides are TGCGCCAGCAGCTTGGTACCGGAGTACGAGCAGTACTTC. This translates into CASSLVPEYEQYF. The V and J genes are TRBV5-1 and TRBJ2-7; D uncertain. The CDR3 length is 13 residues. The V and J ends lost 0 bases and 4 bases respectively, with 8 bases between them. CDR1 and CDR2 (germline): SGHRS, YFSETQ.

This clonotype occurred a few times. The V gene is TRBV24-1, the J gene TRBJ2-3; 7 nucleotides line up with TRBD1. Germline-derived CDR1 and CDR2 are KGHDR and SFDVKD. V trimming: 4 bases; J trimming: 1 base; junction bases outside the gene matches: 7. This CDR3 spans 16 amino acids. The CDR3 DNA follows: TGTGCCACCAGTGACCAACCGGGACAGCGCACAGATACGCAGTATTTT. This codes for CATSDQPGQRTDTQYF.

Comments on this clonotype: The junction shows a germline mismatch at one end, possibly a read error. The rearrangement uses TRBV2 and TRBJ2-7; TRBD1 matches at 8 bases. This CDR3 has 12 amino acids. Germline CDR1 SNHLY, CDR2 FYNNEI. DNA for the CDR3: TGTGCCGGCAGACAGGGGCAAGGCGAGCAGTACTTC. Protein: CAGRQGQGEQYF.

CDR3 nucleotide sequence: TGCAGTCCCAAAGGCATGGGCCCGCGGAACTATGGCTACACCTTC. It specifies CSPKGMGPRNYGYTF. The rearrangement joins TRBV20-1 to TRBJ1-2; D not resolved. This CDR3 region has 15 residues. Per germline, CDR1 DFQATT and CDR2 SNEGSKA (reference sequence). The V and J ends lost 8 bases and 2 bases respectively, with 21 bases between them.